Listed below are T cell receptor beta chains from one sample, sequenced in a study of blood T cell repertoires in COVID-19. Here immunoSEQ multiplex PCR was the method, and the copy in TCRdb shows in-frame clones only, minus some. The sample lists some 120,000 clones; 87% were seen once. Material: peripheral blood. Source of these receptors: a woman aged 50 to 65 with acute or convalescent COVID-19. Both conserved end residues are part of each CDR3. A D gene is named only where the DNA matches it firmly. The listing skips clone size in some rows; elsewhere it reads once, few, many or a size class.

length,D,size,J,V,DNA,CDR3
12,.,.,TRBJ2-4,TRBV12-3/TRBV12-4,TGTGCCAGCAGTTTCCACTACTTCGGTCAGTACTTC,CASSFHYFGQYF
10,.,.,TRBJ1-2,TRBV20-1,TGCAGTATGGGGGGTGACGGCTACACCTTC,CSMGGDGYTF
13,.,.,TRBJ1-5,TRBV6-2/TRBV6-3,TGTGCCAGCAGTTACACAGGCAATCAGCCCCAGCATTTT,CASSYTGNQPQHF
14,.,.,TRBJ1-5,TRBV30,TGTGCCTGGAGTAAGCCAGGGCAGGGTCAGCCCCAGCATTTT,CAWSKPGQGQPQHF
11,.,.,TRBJ2-5,TRBV5-4,TGTGCCAGCAGCTCACAAGAGACCCAGTACTTC,CASSSQETQYF
13,.,.,TRBJ1-1,TRBV30,TGTGCCTGGAGTGTACAGGGCTACACTGAAGCTTTCTTT,CAWSVQGYTEAFF
16,.,.,TRBJ2-6,TRBV7-2,TGTGCCAGCAGCTCAGGACTGGGCTCTGGGGCCAACGTCCTGACTTTC,CASSSGLGSGANVLTF
15,.,few,TRBJ2-1,TRBV24-1,TGTGCCACCAGTGATTTGTCAGACAACTACAATGAGCAGTTCTTC,CATSDLSDNYNEQFF
12,.,.,TRBJ1-2,TRBV6-2/TRBV6-3,TGTGCCAGCAGCTCGGGAGGCTATGGCTACACCTTC,CASSSGGYGYTF
14,TRBD2,.,TRBJ2-1,TRBV2,TGTGCCAGCAGTCAGAGGACTAGCCGGAATGAGCAGTTCTTC,CASSQRTSRNEQFF
12,.,.,TRBJ1-2,TRBV5-8,TGTGCCAGCAGCTTGCGGGGGTATGGCTACACCTTC,CASSLRGYGYTF
14,.,.,TRBJ1-1,TRBV6-1,TGTGCCAGCAGTGAATATGAGCCCCACACTGAAGCTTTCTTT,CASSEYEPHTEAFF
16,.,.,TRBJ1-5,TRBV19,TGTGCCAGTAGTATTAGCCGGGACTCCCCCCATGGGCCCCAGCATTTT,CASSISRDSPHGPQHF
15,TRBD1,.,TRBJ2-2,TRBV2,TGTGCCAGCAGTGGACAGGGGAGAAACACCGGGGAGCTGTTTTTT,CASSGQGRNTGELFF
12,TRBD1,.,TRBJ1-5,TRBV19,TGTGCCAGTAGGACAGGGTTCAAGACCCAGCATTTT,CASRTGFKTQHF
14,TRBD2,.,TRBJ2-5,TRBV25-1,TGTGCCAGCAGTGTAGCGGGGGGGTTAGAGACCCAGTACTTC,CASSVAGGLETQYF
11,.,.,TRBJ2-7,TRBV2,TGTGCCAGCATCAGGGTCTCCGAGCAGTACTTC,CASIRVSEQYF
11,.,.,TRBJ1-2,TRBV30,TGTGCCTGGAGCCTAGACTATGGCTACACCTTC,CAWSLDYGYTF
16,TRBD1,few,TRBJ1-1,TRBV7-9,TGTGCCAGCAGGTCCGGGACAGGGGGCGAATCAACTGAAGCTTTCTTT,CASRSGTGGESTEAFF
14,TRBD2,.,TRBJ2-1,TRBV19,TGTGCCAGTAGCCAACCGGGAGGGTACAATGAGCAGTTCTTC,CASSQPGGYNEQFF
14,.,.,TRBJ1-2,TRBV27,TGTGCCAGTGGATTTAGTGGGCAGGTGAGAGGCTACACCTTC,CASGFSGQVRGYTF
14,.,.,TRBJ1-2,TRBV4-1,TGCGCCAGCAGCCAAGACGATCGGTACTATGGCTACACCTTC,CASSQDDRYYGYTF
15,.,.,TRBJ2-2,TRBV7-3,TGTGCCAGCAGCTTAATGCAGGGCGGCACCGGGGAGCTGTTTTTT,CASSLMQGGTGELFF
14,TRBD1,.,TRBJ1-2,TRBV5-4,TGTGCCAGCAGCTACCCACAGGGGAGAAATGGCTACACCTTC,CASSYPQGRNGYTF
15,.,.,TRBJ1-1,TRBV24-1,TGTGCCACCAGTGACGCTTCGGACACCTCCACTGAAGCTTTCTTT,CATSDASDTSTEAFF
12,TRBD1,.,TRBJ1-2,TRBV7-2,TGTGCCAGCAGCCAACAGGGGTATGGCTACACCTTC,CASSQQGYGYTF
15,TRBD1,.,TRBJ2-7,TRBV6-5,TGTGCCAGCAGTAACCAACGGACAGGGTACCACGAGCAGTACTTC,CASSNQRTGYHEQYF
18,.,.,TRBJ1-1,TRBV27,TGTGCCAGCAGTTTTTTCCGGGGAAACCTGGGGGGGGGCACTGAAGCTTTCTTT,CASSFFRGNLGGGTEAFF
19,.,.,TRBJ2-6,TRBV30,TGTGCCTGGAGCCCCACCCGGGGGGCTGTGAGCTCTGGGGCCAACGTCCTGACTTTC,CAWSPTRGAVSSGANVLTF
13,.,few,TRBJ1-5,TRBV24-1,TGTGCCACCAGTGATTTTGATGAGGGGCCCCAGCATTTT,CATSDFDEGPQHF
14,TRBD1,.,TRBJ1-4,TRBV5-1,TGCGCCAGCAGCCGGACAGGGGAAAATGAAAAACTGTTTTTT,CASSRTGENEKLFF
15,TRBD1,few,TRBJ1-5,TRBV30,TGTGCCTGGAGTAGGGGGCAGGGAGAAAGTCAGCCCCAGCATTTT,CAWSRGQGESQPQHF
12,.,.,TRBJ2-1,TRBV6-6,TGTGCCAGCAGTTACTCGGGGCGTGAGCAGTTCTTC,CASSYSGREQFF
16,.,.,TRBJ2-3,TRBV11-3,TGTGCCAGCAGCTTATCGGTTGGGCACCGCACAGATACGCAGTATTTT,CASSLSVGHRTDTQYF
14,TRBD1,once,TRBJ1-1,TRBV18,TGTGCCAGCTCTCAAGACAGGGGGAACACTGAAGCTTTCTTT,CASSQDRGNTEAFF
15,TRBD2,.,TRBJ2-3,TRBV11-3,TGTGCCAGCAGCAAACTAGCGGATACCACAGATACGCAGTATTTT,CASSKLADTTDTQYF
13,.,.,TRBJ1-3,TRBV10-2,TGCGCCAGCAGTCCGACCCCGAGGGACACCATATATTTT,CASSPTPRDTIYF
14,.,once,TRBJ1-2,TRBV29-1,TGCAGCACCGCCCCCCAGGGTATAGGCTATGGCTACACCTTC,CSTAPQGIGYGYTF
13,.,.,TRBJ2-2,TRBV3-1/TRBV3-2,TGTGCCAGCAGCCAAGATCCGGTGGGGGAGCTGTTTTTT,CASSQDPVGELFF
16,.,.,TRBJ1-2,TRBV6-5,TGTGCCAGCAGTTACTCTGGAGGGAGGCGACGGGAAGGCTACACCTTC,CASSYSGGRRREGYTF
13,.,.,TRBJ1-1,TRBV5-8,TGTGCCAGCAGCTTGAGGGGGAACACTGAAGCTTTCTTT,CASSLRGNTEAFF
14,.,.,TRBJ1-2,TRBV15,TGTGCCACCAGCTTTCGGGACACCGCTTATGGCTACACCTTC,CATSFRDTAYGYTF
19,TRBD2,.,TRBJ2-1,TRBV6-2/TRBV6-3,TGTGCCAGCAGTTTTCAACGATATTCCCAGCGGGGGGCCTACAATGAGCAGTTCTTC,CASSFQRYSQRGAYNEQFF
15,.,few,TRBJ2-7,TRBV5-1,TGCGCCAGCAGCTTGGGGGGGACATACTCCTACGAGCAGTACTTC,CASSLGGTYSYEQYF
17,TRBD2,.,TRBJ2-5,TRBV11-2,TGTGCCAGCAGCTTTTTCCCGAGCGGGGAGGGGCAAGAGACCCAGTACTTC,CASSFFPSGEGQETQYF
14,.,once,TRBJ1-2,TRBV5-1,TGCGCCAGCAGCGGACTGGCGACTCAGATTGGCTACACCTTC,CASSGLATQIGYTF
14,.,few,TRBJ2-3,TRBV12-5,TGTGCTAGTGGTTTGGGAGGGTTGGCAGATACGCAGTATTTT,CASGLGGLADTQYF
15,.,.,TRBJ1-6,TRBV7-2,TGTGCCAGCAGCTTAGCAACGCCCCGGAATTCACCCCTCCACTTT,CASSLATPRNSPLHF
15,TRBD2,.,TRBJ2-7,TRBV3-1/TRBV3-2,TGTGCCAGCAGCCAAGGTAGCGGGAGGGCTAAAGAGCAGTACTTC,CASSQGSGRAKEQYF
14,.,.,TRBJ1-1,TRBV23-1,TGCGCCAGCAGTCTAGGGGTTGGGAACACTGAAGCTTTCTTT,CASSLGVGNTEAFF
15,.,.,TRBJ1-6,TRBV11-3,TGTGCCAGCAGCTTACCCGCAGGGACTGATTCACCCCTCCACTTT,CASSLPAGTDSPLHF
15,TRBD2,.,TRBJ2-1,TRBV7-2,TGTGCCAGCAGAGAGGGACTAGCGGGGGGGTATGAGCAGTTCTTC,CASREGLAGGYEQFF
14,.,.,TRBJ1-1,TRBV3-1/TRBV3-2,TGTGCCCACACTATGGGAGGGAGGAACACTGAAGCTTTCTTT,CAHTMGGRNTEAFF
10,TRBD1,.,TRBJ1-1,TRBV29-1,TGCAGCGGGGGACAGGCCGAAGCTTTCTTT,CSGGQAEAFF
17,TRBD1,.,TRBJ2-3,TRBV7-2,TGTGCCAGCAGCTTACGTGGCGCAACAGGGGTCGCAGATACGCAGTATTTT,CASSLRGATGVADTQYF
15,.,.,TRBJ1-4,TRBV7-6,TGTGCCAGCAGCTTAGATAGACAGAGAAATGAAAAACTGTTTTTT,CASSLDRQRNEKLFF